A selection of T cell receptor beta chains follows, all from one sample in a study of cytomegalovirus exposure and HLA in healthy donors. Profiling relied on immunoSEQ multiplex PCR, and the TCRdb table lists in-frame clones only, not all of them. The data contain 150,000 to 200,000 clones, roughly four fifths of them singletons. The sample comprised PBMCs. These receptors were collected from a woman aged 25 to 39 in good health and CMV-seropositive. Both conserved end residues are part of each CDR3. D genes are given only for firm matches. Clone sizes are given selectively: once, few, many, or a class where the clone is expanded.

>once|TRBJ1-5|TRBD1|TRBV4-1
CASSQEGTGDQPQHF
TGCGCCAGCAGCCAAGAGGGGACAGGGGATCAGCCCCAGCATTTT
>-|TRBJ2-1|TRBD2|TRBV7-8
CASSDREGNNEQFF
TGTGCCAGCAGCGATAGGGAGGGGAACAATGAGCAGTTCTTC
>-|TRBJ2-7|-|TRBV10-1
CASSSDTNYEQYF
TGCGCCAGCAGCTCGGACACAAACTACGAGCAGTACTTC
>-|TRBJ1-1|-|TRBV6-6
CASIQGGNTEAFF
TGTGCCAGTATACAGGGCGGGAACACTGAAGCTTTCTTT
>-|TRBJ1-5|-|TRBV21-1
CASSSPDRPLQPQHF
TGTGCCAGCAGTTCCCCTGACAGGCCTCTTCAGCCCCAGCATTTT
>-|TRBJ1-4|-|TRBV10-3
CAISPSGNEKLFF
TGTGCCATCAGTCCCTCGGGAAATGAAAAACTGTTTTTT
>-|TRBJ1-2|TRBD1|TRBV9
CASSGATGNYGYTF
TGTGCCAGCAGCGGGGCGACAGGGAACTATGGCTACACCTTC
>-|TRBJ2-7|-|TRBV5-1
CASRGDIGNEQYF
TGCGCCAGCCGGGGGGACATCGGAAACGAGCAGTACTTC
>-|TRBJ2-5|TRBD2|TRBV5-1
CASSSRPTGTSGYQETQYF
TGCGCCAGCAGCTCGAGACCAACCGGGACTAGCGGGTACCAAGAGACCCAGTACTTC
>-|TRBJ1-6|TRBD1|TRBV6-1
CASRGITGVYSPLHF
TGTGCCAGCAGGGGTATAACAGGGGTCTATTCACCCCTCCACTTT
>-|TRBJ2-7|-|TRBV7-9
CASSAQWNEQYF
TGTGCCAGCAGCGCACAGTGGAACGAGCAGTACTTC
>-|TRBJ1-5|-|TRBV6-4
CASSESGNQPQHF
TGTGCCAGCAGTGAGAGCGGCAATCAGCCCCAGCATTTT
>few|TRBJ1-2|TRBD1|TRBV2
CASRLTGTGLLGGYTF
TGTGCCAGCAGACTCACCGGGACAGGGCTATTGGGTGGCTACACCTTC
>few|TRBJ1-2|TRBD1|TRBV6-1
CASSETGGLFHGYTF
TGTGCCAGCAGTGAAACAGGGGGTTTGTTTCATGGCTACACCTTC
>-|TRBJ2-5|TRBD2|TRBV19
CASSLGGTETQYF
TGTGCCAGCTCCCTGGGGGGGACAGAGACCCAGTACTTC
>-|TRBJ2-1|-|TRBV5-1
CASSIPGLHSYNEQFF
TGCGCCAGCAGCATACCGGGACTCCACTCCTACAATGAGCAGTTCTTC
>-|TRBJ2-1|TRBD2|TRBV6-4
CASSGLAGVAEQFF
TGTGCCAGCTCCGGACTAGCGGGAGTTGCTGAGCAGTTCTTC
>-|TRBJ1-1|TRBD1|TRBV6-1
CASTFTSTGAAFF
TGTGCCAGCACCTTCACGTCCACAGGGGCAGCTTTCTTT
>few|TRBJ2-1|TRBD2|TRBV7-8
CASSLKFRTSANNEQFF
TGTGCCAGCAGCTTGAAGTTCCGGACTAGCGCAAACAATGAGCAGTTCTTC
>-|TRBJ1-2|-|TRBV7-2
CASSQQGNYGYTF
TGTGCCAGCAGCCAACAGGGCAACTATGGCTACACCTTC
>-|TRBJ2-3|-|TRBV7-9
CASSREQVVGTDTQYF
TGTGCCAGCAGCCGAGAGCAGGTAGTGGGCACAGATACGCAGTATTTT
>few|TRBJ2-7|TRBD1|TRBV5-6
CASSFGRQGFEQYF
TGTGCCAGCAGCTTTGGGAGACAGGGGTTCGAGCAGTACTTC
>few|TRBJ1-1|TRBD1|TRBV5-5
CASSRGQVVNTEAFF
TGTGCCAGCAGCAGGGGGCAGGTTGTGAACACTGAAGCTTTCTTT
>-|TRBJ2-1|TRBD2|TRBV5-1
CASSPGLAGGNEQFF
TGCGCCAGCAGCCCGGGACTAGCGGGGGGAAATGAGCAGTTCTTC
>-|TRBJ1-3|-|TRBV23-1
CASSILLQGNSGNTIYF
TGCGCCAGCAGTATTTTACTCCAGGGCAACTCTGGAAACACCATATATTTT
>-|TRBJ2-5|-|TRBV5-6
CASSPTTGSRETQYF
TGTGCCAGCAGTCCAACTACAGGGTCAAGGGAGACCCAGTACTTC
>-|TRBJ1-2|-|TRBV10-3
CAISDTGQNGYTF
TGTGCCATCAGTGATACAGGGCAGAATGGCTACACCTTC
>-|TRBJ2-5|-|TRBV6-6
CASSYGGAGQETQYF
TGTGCCAGCAGTTACGGGGGGGCTGGCCAAGAGACCCAGTACTTC
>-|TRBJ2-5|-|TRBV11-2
CASSIPSETQYF
TGTGCCAGCAGCATTCCGTCGGAGACCCAGTACTTC
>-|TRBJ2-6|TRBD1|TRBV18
CASSPTGQGATGANVLTF
TGTGCCAGCTCACCAACAGGACAGGGGGCGACAGGGGCCAACGTCCTGACTTTC
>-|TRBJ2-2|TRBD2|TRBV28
CASSLWVGGERTGELFF
TGTGCCAGCAGTTTATGGGTCGGGGGGGAAAGGACCGGGGAGCTGTTTTTT
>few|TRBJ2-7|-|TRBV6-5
CASSYSNAGNYEQYF
TGTGCCAGCAGTTACTCGAATGCAGGGAACTACGAGCAGTACTTC
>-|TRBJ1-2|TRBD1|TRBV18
CASSPETGGAVGYTF
TGTGCCAGCTCACCGGAGACAGGGGGCGCGGTCGGCTACACCTTC
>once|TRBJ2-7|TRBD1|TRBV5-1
CASSPGQGAYEQYF
TGCGCCAGCAGCCCTGGACAGGGGGCGTACGAGCAGTACTTC
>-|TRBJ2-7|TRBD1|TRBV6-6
CASSYRAAGGYEQYF
TGTGCCAGCAGTTACCGGGCCGCAGGGGGTTACGAGCAGTACTTC
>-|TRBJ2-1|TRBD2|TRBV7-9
CASSKTSGRGFF
TGTGCCAGCAGCAAAACTAGCGGGAGGGGGTTCTTC
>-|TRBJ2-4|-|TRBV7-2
CASSFRGIGIQYF
TGTGCCAGCAGCTTTCGAGGAATAGGCATTCAGTACTTC
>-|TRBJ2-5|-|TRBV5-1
CASSLGAVETQYF
TGCGCCAGCAGCTTGGGCGCTGTAGAGACCCAGTACTTC
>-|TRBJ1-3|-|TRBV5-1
CASSLGATDSSGNTIYF
TGCGCCAGCAGCTTGGGGGCGACAGACTCCTCTGGAAACACCATATATTTT
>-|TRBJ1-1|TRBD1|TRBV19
CASSPIQGVTEAFF
TGTGCCAGTAGTCCAATACAGGGGGTCACTGAAGCTTTCTTT
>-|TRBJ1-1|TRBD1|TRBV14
CASSTDRGVTEAFF
TGTGCCAGCAGCACGGACAGGGGGGTTACTGAAGCTTTCTTT
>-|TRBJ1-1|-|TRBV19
CASTPLGGTEAFF
TGTGCCAGTACCCCCCTGGGAGGGACTGAAGCTTTCTTT
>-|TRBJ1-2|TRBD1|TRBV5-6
CASSLVGQGFNYGYTF
TGTGCCAGCAGCTTGGTGGGACAGGGGTTTAACTATGGCTACACCTTC
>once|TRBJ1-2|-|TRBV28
CASSLGLSWSGGYTF
TGTGCCAGCAGTTTAGGCCTCTCTTGGAGCGGTGGCTACACCTTC
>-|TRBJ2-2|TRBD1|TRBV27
CASSLPTGGNTGELFF
TGTGCCAGCAGTTTACCTACAGGGGGGAACACCGGGGAGCTGTTTTTT
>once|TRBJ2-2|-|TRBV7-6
CASSIKTPNTGELFF
TGTGCCAGCAGCATTAAGACACCGAACACCGGGGAGCTGTTTTTT
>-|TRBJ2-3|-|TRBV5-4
CASSLAGDTQYF
TGTGCCAGCAGCTTAGCCGGAGATACGCAGTATTTT
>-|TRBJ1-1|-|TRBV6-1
CASSERLGNTEAFF
TGTGCCAGCAGCGAGCGATTAGGTAACACTGAAGCTTTCTTT
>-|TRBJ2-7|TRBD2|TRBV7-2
CASSTRLATYEQYF
TGTGCCAGCAGCACCAGACTAGCGACCTACGAGCAGTACTTC
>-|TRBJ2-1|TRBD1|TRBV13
CASSLRGQGYNEQFF
TGTGCCAGCAGCTTAAGGGGACAGGGATACAATGAGCAGTTCTTC
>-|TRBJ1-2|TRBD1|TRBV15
CATSRGQGSEYGYTF
TGTGCCACCAGCAGAGGACAGGGATCGGAGTATGGCTACACCTTC
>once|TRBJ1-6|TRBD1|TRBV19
CASRDSSNNSPLHF
TGTGCCAGCCGGGACAGTTCTAATAATTCACCCCTCCACTTT
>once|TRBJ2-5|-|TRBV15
CATSRGGEETQYF
TGTGCCACCAGCAGAGGGGGAGAGGAGACCCAGTACTTC
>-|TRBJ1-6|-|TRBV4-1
CASSHIDSPLHF
TGCGCCAGCAGCCATATCGATTCACCCCTCCACTTT
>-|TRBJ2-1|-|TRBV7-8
CASSPAGAAWNEQFF
TGTGCCAGCAGCCCGGCGGGGGCGGCTTGGAATGAGCAGTTCTTC